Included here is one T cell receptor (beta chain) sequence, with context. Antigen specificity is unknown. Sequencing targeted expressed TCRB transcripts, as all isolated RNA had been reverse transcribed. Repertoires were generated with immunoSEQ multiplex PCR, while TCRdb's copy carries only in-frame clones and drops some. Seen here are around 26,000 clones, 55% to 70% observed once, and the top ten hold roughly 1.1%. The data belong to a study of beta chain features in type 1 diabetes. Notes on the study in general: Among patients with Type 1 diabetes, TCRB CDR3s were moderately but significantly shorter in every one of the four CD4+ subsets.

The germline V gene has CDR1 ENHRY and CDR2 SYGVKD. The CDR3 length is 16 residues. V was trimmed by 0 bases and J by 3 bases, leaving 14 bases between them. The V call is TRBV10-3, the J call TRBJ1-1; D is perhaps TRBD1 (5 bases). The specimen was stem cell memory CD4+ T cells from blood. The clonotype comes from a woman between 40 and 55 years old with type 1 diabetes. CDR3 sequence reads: CAISESVGAGHTEAFF. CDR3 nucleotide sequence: TGTGCCATCAGTGAGTCTGTAGGGGCAGGGCACACTGAAGCTTTCTTT.